These T cell receptor beta chains were read from a single sample in a study of blood T cells in healthy people across ages. One entry per CDR3 protein results from TCRdb running MiXCR on the 5' RACE reads. This table holds 1.8 million or so distinct CDR3 sequences, roughly two fifths found once. Sequenced material: blood. All receptors come from a human donor in good health. Each CDR3 is given with its conserved first and last residue. D genes are given only for firm matches. Some rows have no size entry. The others give once, few or many, or a class for an expanded clone.

size: NA
D: NA
J: TRBJ2-7
length: 14
V: TRBV28
CDR3: CASSLQGWAYEQYF
DNA: TGTGCCAGCAGTCTACAGGGTTGGGCCTACGAGCAGTACTTC

size: few
D: TRBD1
J: TRBJ2-7
length: 11
V: TRBV28
CDR3: CATRTGYEQYF
DNA: TGTGCCACCAGGACAGGGTACGAGCAGTACTTC

size: few
D: NA
J: TRBJ2-5
length: 10
V: TRBV29-1
CDR3: CSGREETQYF
DNA: TGCAGCGGGCGGGAAGAGACCCAGTACTTC

size: NA
D: NA
J: TRBJ2-1
length: 16
V: TRBV5-1
CDR3: CASSTAGHGSGNEQFF
DNA: TGCGCCAGCAGCACAGCGGGACATGGGAGTGGTAATGAGCAGTTCTTC

size: NA
D: TRBD1
J: TRBJ1-6
length: 15
V: TRBV25-1
CDR3: CASGGADRDTSPLHF
DNA: TGTGCCAGCGGTGGCGCCGACAGGGATACTTCACCCCTCCACTTT

size: NA
D: TRBD1
J: TRBJ1-2
length: 14
V: TRBV13
CDR3: CASSRGQGLDGYTF
DNA: TGTGCCAGCAGCCGAGGACAGGGTTTGGATGGCTACACCTTC

size: few
D: TRBD1
J: TRBJ1-2
length: 17
V: TRBV12-3/TRBV12-4
CDR3: CASSSWTGNTLGYGYTF
DNA: TGTGCCAGCAGTTCCTGGACAGGAAACACTCTCGGCTATGGCTACACCTTC

size: once
D: NA
J: TRBJ2-3
length: 15
V: TRBV28
CDR3: CAGSLAYRSTDTQYF
DNA: TGTGCCGGCAGTTTGGCCTACCGTAGCACAGATACGCAGTATTTT

size: NA
D: NA
J: TRBJ2-2
length: 14
V: TRBV6-6
CDR3: CASSLIGTQGELFF
DNA: TGTGCCAGCAGTTTGATAGGTACCCAAGGGGAGCTGTTTTTT

size: NA
D: NA
J: TRBJ1-1
length: 15
V: TRBV5-1
CDR3: CASKGAATQGTEAFF
DNA: TGCGCCAGCAAAGGGGCAGCCACTCAAGGGACTGAAGCTTTCTTT

size: NA
D: TRBD2
J: TRBJ2-2
length: 15
V: TRBV29-1
CDR3: CSVEDGGGTGGELFF
DNA: TGCAGCGTTGAAGACGGCGGGGGTACCGGGGGGGAGCTGTTTTTT

size: NA
D: NA
J: TRBJ1-1
length: 11
V: TRBV2
CDR3: CASMYGTEAFF
DNA: TGTGCCAGCATGTACGGGACTGAAGCTTTCTTT

size: NA
D: NA
J: TRBJ2-7
length: 13
V: TRBV29-1
CDR3: CSVENPTEYEQYF
DNA: TGCAGCGTTGAAAATCCCACCGAGTACGAGCAGTACTTC

size: many
D: TRBD1
J: TRBJ2-5
length: 15
V: TRBV18
CDR3: CASSRHRDRQETQYF
DNA: TGTGCCAGCTCACGGCACCGGGACAGGCAAGAGACCCAGTACTTC

size: NA
D: NA
J: TRBJ2-1
length: 13
V: TRBV7-8
CDR3: CASSPRETGEQFF
DNA: TGTGCCAGCAGCCCACGGGAGACCGGTGAGCAGTTCTTC

size: NA
D: NA
J: TRBJ1-5
length: 15
V: TRBV7-2
CDR3: CASSLGGRDNQPQHF
DNA: TGTGCCAGCAGCTTAGGAGGAAGGGATAATCAGCCCCAGCATTTT

size: few
D: TRBD2
J: TRBJ2-3
length: 16
V: TRBV6-5
CDR3: CASSYLQLAGLDTQYF
DNA: TGTGCCAGCAGTTACCTACAACTAGCGGGGCTAGATACGCAGTATTTT

size: NA
D: NA
J: TRBJ2-5
length: 14
V: TRBV4-3
CDR3: CASSQDLGFETQYF
DNA: TGCGCCAGCAGCCAAGATCTTGGTTTCGAGACCCAGTACTTC

size: few
D: NA
J: TRBJ2-7
length: 15
V: TRBV5-1
CDR3: CASSLVYRRTYEQYF
DNA: TGCGCCAGCAGCTTGGTGTACAGGAGAACCTACGAGCAGTACTTC

size: NA
D: TRBD2
J: TRBJ2-1
length: 15
V: TRBV7-3
CDR3: CASSPLAGGWNEQFF
DNA: TGTGCCAGCAGCCCACTAGCGGGGGGGTGGAATGAGCAGTTCTTC